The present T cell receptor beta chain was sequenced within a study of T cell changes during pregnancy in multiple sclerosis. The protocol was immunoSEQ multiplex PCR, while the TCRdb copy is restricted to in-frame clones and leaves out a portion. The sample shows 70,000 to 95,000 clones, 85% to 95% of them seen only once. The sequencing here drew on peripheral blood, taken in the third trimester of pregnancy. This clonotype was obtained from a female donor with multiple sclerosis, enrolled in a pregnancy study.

The DNA for the CDR3 is TGTGCCAGCAGTACCGGGGAACATAGCACAGATACGCAGTATTTT. Translating gives CASSTGEHSTDTQYF. J is TRBJ2-3 and V is TRBV28; perhaps TRBD2 as D (5 bases). The length of the CDR3 is 15 residues. The V end was cut by 5 bases, the J end by 0 bases, with 12 bases between. Germline-derived CDR1 and CDR2 are MDHEN and SYDVKM.